A single sample gave rise to the 9 T cell receptor beta chains below, sequenced in a study of blood T cell repertoires in COVID-19. The data were produced by immunoSEQ multiplex PCR, yet TCRdb's version contains in-frame clones alone and is incomplete. Of just over 60,000 clones in the sample, under 80% were seen once. Sequences were obtained from peripheral blood. These receptors all come from a man aged 60 to 69 with acute or convalescent COVID-19.

The chain employs TRBV7-2 and TRBJ2-1; D is possibly TRBD2 (5 bases). The CDR3 is 14 residues long. The ends were cut back, 4 bases at V and 8 bases at J, with 15 bases in the middle. Germline V gene data show CDR1 as SGHTA and CDR2 as FQGNSA. In DNA, the CDR3 is TGTGCCAGCAGCTCCCTCACGTGGGGAGATGAGCAGTTCTTC. The encoded protein is CASSSLTWGDEQFF.

The rearrangement uses TRBV6-2 or TRBV6-3 and TRBJ1-2; TRBD1 matches at 7 bases. The CDR3 is made up of 17 amino acids. The trim removed 3 bases at V and 4 bases at J, leaving 14 bases unmatched. The germline V gene has CDR1 MNHEY and CDR2 SVGEGT. This CDR3 reads CASSYTTPRTGGYGYTF. The CDR3 nucleotides read TGTGCCAGCAGTTATACTACCCCGAGGACAGGCGGCTATGGCTACACCTTC.

The chain employs TRBV6-2 or TRBV6-3 and TRBJ2-1; D unresolved. Germline V gives CDR1 MNHEY, CDR2 SVGEGT. Trimming shortened V by 2 bases and J by 6 bases, and 8 bases separated the two germline ends. The CDR3 covers 13 residues. The CDR3 DNA follows: TGTGCCAGCAGTTACCTTAGGAGCAATGAGCAGTTCTTC. Translation gives CASSYLRSNEQFF.

V gene TRBV30 combines with J gene TRBJ1-1, with a tentative D call TRBD1 (6 bases). CDR3 size: 13 residues. Trimming removed 3 bases from V and 6 bases from J, with 14 bases in between. Germline loops: CDR1 GTSNPN, CDR2 SVGIG (reference sequence). CDR3 sequence reads: CAWSQGRVSEAFF. In DNA form, the CDR3 reads TGTGCCTGGAGCCAGGGGAGGGTCTCTGAAGCTTTCTTT.

CDR3 region: CASSQGGTNYNEQFF. DNA for the CDR3: TGTGCCAGTAGCCAAGGCGGGACGAACTACAATGAGCAGTTCTTC. The chain joins TRBV19 to TRBJ2-1; possibly TRBD2 for D (6 bases). Deletions cut 6 bases from V and 3 bases from J, with 15 bases between. The CDR3 is 15 residues long. Germline assignment: CDR1 LNHDA and CDR2 SQIVND (reference sequence).

This sequence joins TRBV30 and TRBJ2-5; 9 bases map to TRBD2. Per germline, CDR1 GTSNPN and CDR2 SVGIG (reference sequence). The CDR3 is 13 residues long. The V gene end was trimmed by 3 bases and the J gene end by 4 bases; junction bases not matched to a gene: 3. Here the CDR3 reads CAWRLAGIETQYF. The CDR3 DNA sequence: TGTGCCTGGAGGCTAGCGGGGATAGAGACCCAGTACTTC.

The chain is built from TRBV30 and TRBJ2-7; 7 nucleotides agree with TRBD2. Unmatched junction bases numbered 17, after V lost 4 bases and J lost 5 bases. The CDR3 length is 16 residues. Germline V gives CDR1 GTSNPN, CDR2 SVGIG (reference sequence). CDR3: CAWKPALGGSSNEQYF. CDR3 sequence (DNA): TGTGCCTGGAAACCAGCCCTTGGCGGGAGTAGCAACGAGCAGTACTTC.

The CDR3 DNA reads TGTGCCAGCAGTAGCGGGAGAGGGGAGCTGTTTTTT. As protein: CASSSGRGELFF. The rearrangement joins TRBV6-5 to TRBJ2-2; 8 nucleotides agree with TRBD2. Trimming removed 5 bases from V and 8 bases from J; junction bases left unmatched: 1. Per the germline V gene, CDR1 is MNHEY and CDR2 is SVGAGI. The CDR3 length is 12 residues.

The gene calls are TRBV27 and TRBJ2-7; D is possibly TRBD1 (6 bases). This CDR3 comprises 15 residues. Trimming pared 4 bases from V and 2 bases from J, leaving 15 bases between. The germline CDR1 and CDR2 sequences are MNHEY and SMNVEV (reference sequence). CDR3 amino acids: CASSWAGAGPYEQYF. CDR3 nucleotides: TGTGCCAGCAGTTGGGCAGGGGCAGGACCCTACGAGCAGTACTTC.